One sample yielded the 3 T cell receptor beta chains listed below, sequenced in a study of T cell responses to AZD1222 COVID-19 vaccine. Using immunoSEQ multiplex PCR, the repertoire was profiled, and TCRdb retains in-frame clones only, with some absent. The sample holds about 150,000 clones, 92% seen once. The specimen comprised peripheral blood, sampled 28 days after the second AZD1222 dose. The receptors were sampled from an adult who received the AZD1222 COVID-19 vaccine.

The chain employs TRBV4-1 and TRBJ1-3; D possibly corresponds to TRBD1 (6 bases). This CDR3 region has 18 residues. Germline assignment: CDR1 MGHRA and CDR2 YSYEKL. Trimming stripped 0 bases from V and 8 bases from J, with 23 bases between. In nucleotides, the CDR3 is TGCGCCAGCAGCCAAGAATCAGGGGAGAGGAGCCGAGGGGACACCATATATTTT. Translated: CASSQESGERSRGDTIYF.

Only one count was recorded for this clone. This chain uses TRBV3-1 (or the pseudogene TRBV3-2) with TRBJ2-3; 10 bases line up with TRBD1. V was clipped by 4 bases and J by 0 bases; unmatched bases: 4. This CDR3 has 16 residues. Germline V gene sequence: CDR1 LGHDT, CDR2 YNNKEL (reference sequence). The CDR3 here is CASSPGDRGSTDTQYF. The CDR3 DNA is TGTGCCAGCAGCCCGGGGGACAGGGGCAGCACAGATACGCAGTATTTT.

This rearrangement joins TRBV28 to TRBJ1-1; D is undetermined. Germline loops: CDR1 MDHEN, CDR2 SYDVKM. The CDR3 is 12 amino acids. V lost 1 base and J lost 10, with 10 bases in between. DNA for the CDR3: TGTGCCAGCAGTTTATTCCCAAGGGTAGCTTTCTTT. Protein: CASSLFPRVAFF. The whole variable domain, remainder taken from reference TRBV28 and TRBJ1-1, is DVKVTQSSRYLVKRTGEKVFLECVQDMDHENMFWYRQDPGLGLRLIYFSYDVKMKEKGDIPEGYSVSREKKERFSLILESASTNQTSMYLCASSLFPRVAFFGQGTRLTVV.